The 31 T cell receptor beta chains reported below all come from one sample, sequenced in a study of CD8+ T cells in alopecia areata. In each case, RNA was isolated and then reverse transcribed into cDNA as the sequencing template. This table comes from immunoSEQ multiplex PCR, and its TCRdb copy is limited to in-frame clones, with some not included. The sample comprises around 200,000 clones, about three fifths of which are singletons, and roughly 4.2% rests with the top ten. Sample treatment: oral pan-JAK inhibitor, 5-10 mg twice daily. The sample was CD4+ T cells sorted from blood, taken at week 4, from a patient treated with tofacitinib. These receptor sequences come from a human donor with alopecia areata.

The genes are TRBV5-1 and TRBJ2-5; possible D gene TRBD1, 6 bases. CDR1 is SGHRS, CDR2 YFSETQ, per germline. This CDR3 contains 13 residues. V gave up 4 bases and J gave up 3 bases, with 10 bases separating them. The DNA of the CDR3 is TGCGCCAGCAGCACCACAGGGAAAGAGACCCAGTACTTC. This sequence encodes CASSTTGKETQYF.

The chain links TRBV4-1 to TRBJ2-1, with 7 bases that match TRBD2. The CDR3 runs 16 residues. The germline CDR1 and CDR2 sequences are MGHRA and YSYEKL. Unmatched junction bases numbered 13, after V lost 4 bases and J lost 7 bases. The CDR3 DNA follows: TGCGCCAGCAGCCTCGGGAGGATATCTCCTACAAATGAGCAGTTCTTC. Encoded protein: CASSLGRISPTNEQFF.

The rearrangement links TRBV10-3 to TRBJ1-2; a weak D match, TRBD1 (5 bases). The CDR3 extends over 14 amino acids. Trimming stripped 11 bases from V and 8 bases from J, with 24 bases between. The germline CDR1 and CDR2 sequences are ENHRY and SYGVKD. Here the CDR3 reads CASTDKPGFGGYTF. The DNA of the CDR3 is TGTGCCTCAACGGACAAGCCGGGTTTCGGGGGCTACACCTTC.

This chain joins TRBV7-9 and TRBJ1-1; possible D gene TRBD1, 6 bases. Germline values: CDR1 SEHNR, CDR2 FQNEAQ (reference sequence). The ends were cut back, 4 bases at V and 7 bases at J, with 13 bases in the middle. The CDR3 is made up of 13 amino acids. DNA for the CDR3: TGTGCCAGCAGCTCCCCCGGGACACGTGAAGCTTTCTTT. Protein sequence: CASSSPGTREAFF.

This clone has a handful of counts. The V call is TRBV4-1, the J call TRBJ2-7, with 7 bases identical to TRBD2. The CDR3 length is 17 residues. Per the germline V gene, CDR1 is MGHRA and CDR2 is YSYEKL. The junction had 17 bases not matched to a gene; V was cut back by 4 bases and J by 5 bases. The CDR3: CASSPQPRGGGANEQYF. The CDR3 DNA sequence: TGCGCCAGCAGCCCGCAACCACGGGGCGGGGGTGCCAACGAGCAGTACTTC.

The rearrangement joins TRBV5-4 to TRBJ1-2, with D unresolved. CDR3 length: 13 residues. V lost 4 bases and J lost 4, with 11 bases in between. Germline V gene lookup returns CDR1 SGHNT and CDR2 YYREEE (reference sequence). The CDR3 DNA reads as TGTGCCAGCAGCGCCTCCCCCACCTATGGCTACACCTTC. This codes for CASSASPTYGYTF.

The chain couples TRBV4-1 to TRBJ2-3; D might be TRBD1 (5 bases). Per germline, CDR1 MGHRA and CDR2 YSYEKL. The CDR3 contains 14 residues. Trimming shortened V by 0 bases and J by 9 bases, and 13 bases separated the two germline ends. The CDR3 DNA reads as TGCGCCAGCAGCCAAGATCCTGGGGCTGGGACGCAGTATTTT. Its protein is CASSQDPGAGTQYF.

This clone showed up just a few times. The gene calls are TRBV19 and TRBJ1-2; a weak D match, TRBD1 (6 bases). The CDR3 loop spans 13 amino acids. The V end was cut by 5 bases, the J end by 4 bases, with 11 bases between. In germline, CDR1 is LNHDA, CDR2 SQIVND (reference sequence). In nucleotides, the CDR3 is TGTGCCAGTAGTGCCAAGGGGGGCTATGGCTACACCTTC. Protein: CASSAKGGYGYTF. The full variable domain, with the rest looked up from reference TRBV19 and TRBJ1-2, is DGGITQSPKYLFRKEGQNVTLSCEQNLNHDAMYWYRQDPGQGLRLIYYSQIVNDFQKGDIAEGYSVSREKKESFPLTVTSAQKNPTAFYLCASSAKGGYGYTFGSGTRLTVV.

CDR3 residues: CSVQPGGGQGASWYTEAFF. CDR3 sequence (DNA): TGCAGCGTACAACCCGGTGGGGGACAGGGGGCGTCTTGGTACACTGAAGCTTTCTTT. The chain is built from TRBV29-1 and TRBJ1-1, with 12 positions matching TRBD1. This CDR3 spans 19 amino acids. The germline V gene has CDR1 SQVTM and CDR2 ANQGSEA. J was trimmed by 3 bases and V by 6 bases; bases with no gene match: 20.

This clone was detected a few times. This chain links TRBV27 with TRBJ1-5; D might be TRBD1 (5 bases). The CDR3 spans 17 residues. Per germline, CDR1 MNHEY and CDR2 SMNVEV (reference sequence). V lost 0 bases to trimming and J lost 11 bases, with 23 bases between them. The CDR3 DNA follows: TGTGCCAGCAGTTTATCGGGCGGGGATAGGGGTCCGCGCGCCCAGCATTTT. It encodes CASSLSGGDRGPRAQHF.

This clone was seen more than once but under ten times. The CDR3 DNA reads as TGTGCCAGCGCTAGCCCGAACACCGGGGAGCTGTTTTTT. Translation: CASASPNTGELFF. The V gene is TRBV7-9, the J gene TRBJ2-2; D perhaps matches TRBD2 (5 bases). V was shortened by 8 bases and J by 0 bases, with 7 bases between the two germline ends. The length of the CDR3 is 13 residues. Germline V CDR1 and CDR2: SEHNR, FQNEAQ (reference sequence). The whole variable domain, remainder taken from reference TRBV7-9 and TRBJ2-2, is DTGVSQNPRHKITKRGQNVTFRCDPISEHNRLYWYRQTLGQGPEFLTYFQNEAQLEKSRLLSDRFSAERPKGSFSTLEIQRTEQGDSAMYLCASASPNTGELFFGEGSRLTVL.

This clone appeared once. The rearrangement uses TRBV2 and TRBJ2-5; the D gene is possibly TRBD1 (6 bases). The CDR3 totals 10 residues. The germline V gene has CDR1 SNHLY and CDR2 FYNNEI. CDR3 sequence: CAQGKETQYF. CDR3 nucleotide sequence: TGTGCTCAGGGGAAAGAGACCCAGTACTTC.

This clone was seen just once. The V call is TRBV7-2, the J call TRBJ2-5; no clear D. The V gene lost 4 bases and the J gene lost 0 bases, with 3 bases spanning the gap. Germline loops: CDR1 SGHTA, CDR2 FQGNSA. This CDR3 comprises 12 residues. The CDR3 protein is CASSSYQETQYF. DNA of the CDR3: TGTGCCAGCAGCTCGTACCAAGAGACCCAGTACTTC.

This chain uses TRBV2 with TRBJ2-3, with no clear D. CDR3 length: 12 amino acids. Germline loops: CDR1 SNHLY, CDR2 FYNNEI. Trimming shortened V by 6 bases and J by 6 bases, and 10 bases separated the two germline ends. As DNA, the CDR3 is TGTGCCAGCAGCGAATACAGCGATACGCAGTATTTT. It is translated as CASSEYSDTQYF.

CDR3 sequence: CASSFGGHTF. CDR3 sequence (DNA): TGTGCCAGCAGCTTTGGAGGCCACACCTTC. The rearrangement joins TRBV7-9 to TRBJ1-2; no firm D call. The CDR3 runs to 10 residues. V was trimmed by 3 bases and J by 12 bases, leaving 8 bases between them. Germline V lookup: CDR1 SEHNR, CDR2 FQNEAQ (reference sequence).

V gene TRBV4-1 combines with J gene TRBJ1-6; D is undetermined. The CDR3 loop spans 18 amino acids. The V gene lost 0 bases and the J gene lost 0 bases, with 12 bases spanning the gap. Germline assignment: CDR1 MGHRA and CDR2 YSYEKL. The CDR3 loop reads CASSQDAEASSYNSPLHF. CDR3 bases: TGCGCCAGCAGCCAAGATGCCGAGGCGAGCTCCTATAATTCACCCCTCCACTTT.

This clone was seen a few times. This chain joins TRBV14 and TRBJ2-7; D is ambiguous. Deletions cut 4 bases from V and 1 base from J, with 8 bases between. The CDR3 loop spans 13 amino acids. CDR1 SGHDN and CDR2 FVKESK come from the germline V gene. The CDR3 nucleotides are TGTGCCAGCAGCCCCCAGAGATCCTACGAGCAGTACTTC. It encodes CASSPQRSYEQYF.

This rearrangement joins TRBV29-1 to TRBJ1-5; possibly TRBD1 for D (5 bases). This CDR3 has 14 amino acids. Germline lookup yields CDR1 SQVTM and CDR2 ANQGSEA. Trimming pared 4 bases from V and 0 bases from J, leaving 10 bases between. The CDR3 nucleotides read TGCAGCGTTGTGGGGCAGGGTAGCAATCAGCCCCAGCATTTT. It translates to CSVVGQGSNQPQHF.

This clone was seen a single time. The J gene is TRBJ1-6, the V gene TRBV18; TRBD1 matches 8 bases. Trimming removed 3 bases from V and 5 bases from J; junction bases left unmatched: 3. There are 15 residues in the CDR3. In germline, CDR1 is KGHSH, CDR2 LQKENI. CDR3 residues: CASSPSTGDNSPLHF. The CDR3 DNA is TGTGCCAGCTCACCGTCGACAGGGGATAATTCACCCCTCCACTTT.

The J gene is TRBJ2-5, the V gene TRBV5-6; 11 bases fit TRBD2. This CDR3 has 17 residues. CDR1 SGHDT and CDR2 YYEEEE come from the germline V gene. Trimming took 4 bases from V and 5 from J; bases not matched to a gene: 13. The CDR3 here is CASSRRRTSGGRETQYF. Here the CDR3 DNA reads TGTGCCAGCAGCCGACGACGCACTAGCGGGGGCCGGGAGACCCAGTACTTC. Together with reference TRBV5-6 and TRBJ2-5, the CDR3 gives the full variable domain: DAGVTQSPTHLIKTRGQQVTLRCSPKSGHDTVSWYQQALGQGPQFIFQYYEEEERQRGNFPDRFSGHQFPNYSSELNVNALLLGDSALYLCASSRRRTSGGRETQYFGPGTRLLVL.

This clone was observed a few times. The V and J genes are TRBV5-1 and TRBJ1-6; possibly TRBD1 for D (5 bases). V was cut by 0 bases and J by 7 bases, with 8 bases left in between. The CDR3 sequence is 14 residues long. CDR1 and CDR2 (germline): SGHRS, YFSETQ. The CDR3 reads CASSLDGANSPLHF. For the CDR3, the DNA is TGCGCCAGCAGCTTGGATGGGGCAAATTCACCCCTCCACTTT. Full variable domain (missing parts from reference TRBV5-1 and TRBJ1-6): KAGVTQTPRYLIKTRGQQVTLSCSPISGHRSVSWYQQTPGQGLQFLFEYFSETQRNKGNFPGRFSGRQFSNSRSEMNVSTLELGDSALYLCASSLDGANSPLHFGNGTRLTVT.

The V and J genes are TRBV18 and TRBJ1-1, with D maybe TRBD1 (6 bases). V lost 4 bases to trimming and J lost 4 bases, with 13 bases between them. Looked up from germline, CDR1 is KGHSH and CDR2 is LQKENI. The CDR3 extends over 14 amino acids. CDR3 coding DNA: TGTGCCAGCTCACTGTCAGGGGTAATCACTGAAGCTTTCTTT. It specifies CASSLSGVITEAFF. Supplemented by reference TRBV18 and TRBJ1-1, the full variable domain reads NAGVMQNPRHLVRRRGQEARLRCSPMKGHSHVYWYRQLPEEGLKFMVYLQKENIIDESGMPKERFSAEFPKEGPSILRIQQVVRGDSAAYFCASSLSGVITEAFFGQGTRLTVV.

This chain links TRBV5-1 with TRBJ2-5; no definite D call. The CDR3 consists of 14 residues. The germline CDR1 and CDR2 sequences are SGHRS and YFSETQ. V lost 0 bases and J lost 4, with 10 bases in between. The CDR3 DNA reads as TGCGCCAGCAGCTTGGGTTCAGCCCCAGAGACCCAGTACTTC. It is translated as CASSLGSAPETQYF.

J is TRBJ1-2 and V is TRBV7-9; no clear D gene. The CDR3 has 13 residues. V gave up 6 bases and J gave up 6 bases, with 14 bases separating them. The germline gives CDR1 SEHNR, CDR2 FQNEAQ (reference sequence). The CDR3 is CASRTDLENGYTF. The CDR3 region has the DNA TGTGCCAGCAGGACGGACCTGGAGAATGGCTACACCTTC.

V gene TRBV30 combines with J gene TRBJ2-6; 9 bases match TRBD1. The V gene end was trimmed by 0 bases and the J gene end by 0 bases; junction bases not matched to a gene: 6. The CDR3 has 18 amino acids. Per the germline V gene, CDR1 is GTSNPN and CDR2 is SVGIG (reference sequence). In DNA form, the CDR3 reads TGTGCCTGGAGTGTACTAGGACAGGGGTACTCTGGGGCCAACGTCCTGACTTTC. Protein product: CAWSVLGQGYSGANVLTF. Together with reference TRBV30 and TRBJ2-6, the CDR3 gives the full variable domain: SQTIHQWPATLVQPVGSPLSLECTVEGTSNPNLYWYRQAAGRGLQLLFYSVGIGQISSEVPQNLSASRPQDRQFILSSKKLLLSDSGFYLCAWSVLGQGYSGANVLTFGAGSRLTVL.

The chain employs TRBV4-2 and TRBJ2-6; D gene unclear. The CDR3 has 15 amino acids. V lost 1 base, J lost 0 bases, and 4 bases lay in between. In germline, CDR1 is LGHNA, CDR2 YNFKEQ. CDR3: CASSQGSSGANVLTF. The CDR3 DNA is TGTGCCAGCAGCCAAGGGAGCTCTGGGGCCAACGTCCTGACTTTC.

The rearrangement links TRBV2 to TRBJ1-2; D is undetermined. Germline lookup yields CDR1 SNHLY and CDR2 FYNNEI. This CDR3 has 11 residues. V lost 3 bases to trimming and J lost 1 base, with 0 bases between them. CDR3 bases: TGTGCCAGCAGTGATAACTATGGCTACACCTTC. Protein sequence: CASSDNYGYTF.

The chain's CDR3 is CAWSAQWGYGYTF. The CDR3 bases are TGTGCCTGGAGTGCCCAATGGGGGTATGGCTACACCTTC. This sequence joins TRBV30 and TRBJ1-2; a weak D match, TRBD1 (5 bases). The V gene's germline CDR1 is GTSNPN and CDR2 SVGIG (reference sequence). CDR3 length equals 13 residues. V lost 1 base, J lost 5 bases, and 11 bases lay in between. Supplemented by reference TRBV30 and TRBJ1-2, the full variable domain reads SQTIHQWPATLVQPVGSPLSLECTVEGTSNPNLYWYRQAAGRGLQLLFYSVGIGQISSEVPQNLSASRPQDRQFILSSKKLLLSDSGFYLCAWSAQWGYGYTFGSGTRLTVV.

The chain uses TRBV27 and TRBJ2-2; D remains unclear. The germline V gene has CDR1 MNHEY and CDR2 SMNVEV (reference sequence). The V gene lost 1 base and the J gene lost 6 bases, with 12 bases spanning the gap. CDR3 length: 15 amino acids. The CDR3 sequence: CASSLWADISGELFF. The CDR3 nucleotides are TGTGCCAGCAGTTTATGGGCCGATATATCCGGGGAGCTGTTTTTT.

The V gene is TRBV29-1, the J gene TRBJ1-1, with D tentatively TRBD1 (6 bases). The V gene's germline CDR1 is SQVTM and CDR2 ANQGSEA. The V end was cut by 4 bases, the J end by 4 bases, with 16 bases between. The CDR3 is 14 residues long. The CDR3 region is CSVAQGGRSTEAFF. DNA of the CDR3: TGCAGCGTTGCACAGGGAGGGAGATCCACTGAAGCTTTCTTT.

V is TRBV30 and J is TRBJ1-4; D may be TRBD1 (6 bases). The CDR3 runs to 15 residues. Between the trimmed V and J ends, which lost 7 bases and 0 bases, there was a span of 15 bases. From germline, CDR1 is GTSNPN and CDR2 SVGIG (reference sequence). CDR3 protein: CASQTGLATNEKLFF. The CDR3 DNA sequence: TGTGCCTCTCAAACAGGGCTAGCAACTAATGAAAAACTGTTTTTT.